This paragraph reports one T cell receptor beta chain. What it binds is unknown. The data were obtained in a study of T cells in Graves' hyperthyroidism and ophthalmopathy. RNA transcripts provided the source from which TCR beta CDR3 regions were amplified. First-round RT-PCR of the TCR CDR3 relied on the HTBI primer set. TCRdb recomputed calls from the multiplex PCR reads with MiXCR, one row per CDR3 protein. Of roughly 93,000 distinct CDR3 sequences in the sample, under 65% were seen once. Study findings and constraints: Most expanded thyroid clonotypes above 0.001 recurred in blood.

Hyperthyroidism in the patients, aged 18 to 65, was newly diagnosed and under 2 months in duration. Uncontrolled infection, other autoimmune disease, pregnancy or lactation led to exclusion. Germline CDR1 LNHNV, CDR2 YYDKDF (reference sequence). J lost 2 bases, V lost 3 bases, and 7 bases had no gene match. This CDR3 has 16 residues. The chain couples TRBV15 to TRBJ2-5, with TRBD2 identical over 9 bases. The sequence was collected from a woman aged 40 to 49 with Graves' hyperthyroidism. Input material: blood. DNA for the CDR3: TGTGCCACCAGCAGCACCCGGCTAGCGGGACAAGAGACCCAGTACTTC. Translation: CATSSTRLAGQETQYF.